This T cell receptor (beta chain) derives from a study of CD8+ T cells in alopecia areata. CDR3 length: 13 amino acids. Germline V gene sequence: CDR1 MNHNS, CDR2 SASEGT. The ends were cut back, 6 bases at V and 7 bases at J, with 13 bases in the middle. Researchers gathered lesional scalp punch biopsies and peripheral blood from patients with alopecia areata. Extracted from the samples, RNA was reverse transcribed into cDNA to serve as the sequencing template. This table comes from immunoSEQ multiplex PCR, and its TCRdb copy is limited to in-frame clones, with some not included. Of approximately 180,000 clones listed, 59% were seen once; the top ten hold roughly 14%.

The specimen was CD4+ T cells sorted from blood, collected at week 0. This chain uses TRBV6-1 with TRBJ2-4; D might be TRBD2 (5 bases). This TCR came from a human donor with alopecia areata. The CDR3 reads CASSPAEGNIQYF. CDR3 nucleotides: TGTGCCAGCAGCCCCGCCGAGGGTAACATTCAGTACTTC.